These 10 T cell receptor beta chains came from one sample sequenced in a study of T-cell reconstitution after alpha-beta-depleted transplantation in children. Unique molecular identifiers were incorporated into the prepared TCRbeta library. A single record per CDR3 protein comes from TCRdb applying MiXCR to the PCR reads. Among roughly 180,000 distinct CDR3 sequences, roughly 15% were seen once, and the ten largest hold under 15%. Sequences were derived from PBMCs from the stem cell graft donor, sampled from the stem cell graft. Receptor source: a human donor who donated a stem cell graft to a child with acute lymphoblastic leukemia.

This rearrangement joins TRBV6-6 to TRBJ1-5; 7 bases match TRBD1. Trimming removed 6 bases from V and 15 bases from J; junction bases left unmatched: 17. CDR3 length: 14 residues. Germline values: CDR1 MNHNY, CDR2 SVGAGI (reference sequence). The CDR3 sequence is CASSLPGQYDGSHF. The CDR3, as DNA: TGTGCCAGCAGCCTCCCGGGACAGTACGATGGGTCGCATTTT.

This clonotype was picked up many times. The chain links TRBV9 to TRBJ2-7; unclear D gene. CDR1 is SGDLS and CDR2 is YYNGEE in the germline V gene. The CDR3 has 14 amino acids. V lost 1 base and J 0 bases, leaving 8 bases between the germline ends. DNA for the CDR3: TGTGCCAGCAGCGTATCAGCGCACTCCTACGAGCAGTACTTC. Encoded protein: CASSVSAHSYEQYF.

The chain links TRBV19 to TRBJ1-5, with D possibly being TRBD1 (6 bases). This CDR3 spans 19 amino acids. Germline CDR1 is LNHDA and CDR2 is SQIVND (reference sequence). Trimming took 6 bases from V and 0 from J, leaving 24 bases between them. CDR3 nucleotide sequence: TGTGCCAGTAGGTCCGGGCCGGGACAAGGGGTATATAGCAATCAGCCCCAGCATTTT. Translated, it gives CASRSGPGQGVYSNQPQHF.

The sample holds many counts of this clonotype. The rearrangement joins TRBV29-1 to TRBJ1-2; D is unresolved. Trimming stripped 7 bases from V and 0 bases from J, with 15 bases between. CDR1 and CDR2 (germline): SQVTM, ANQGSEA. This CDR3 contains 14 residues. The CDR3 coding sequence is TGCAGCGCCGACCCGGACGGGACTAACTATGGCTACACCTTC. This codes for CSADPDGTNYGYTF.

Ten or more counts support this clonotype. This rearrangement joins TRBV20-1 to TRBJ2-3, with D tentatively TRBD1 or TRBD2 (5 bases each). Germline lookup yields CDR1 DFQATT and CDR2 SNEGSKA (reference sequence). This CDR3 contains 14 residues. Trimming removed 6 bases at V and 7 bases at J, with 20 bases between. This chain's CDR3 is CSATRDPLRNTQYF. CDR3 DNA: TGCAGTGCCACTCGGGACCCACTGAGGAATACGCAGTATTTT.

This clonotype was seen repeatedly, ten times or more. The genes are TRBV12-3 or TRBV12-4 and TRBJ2-1, with 7 bases aligning to TRBD2. CDR3 size: 16 residues. J was trimmed by 0 bases and V by 1 base; bases with no gene match: 3. The CDR3 spells CASSLGAGASYNEQFF. Here the CDR3 DNA reads TGTGCCAGCAGTTTAGGTGCGGGAGCCTCCTACAATGAGCAGTTCTTC.

In this sample, this clonotype turned up many times. This sequence joins TRBV10-2 and TRBJ2-1; D may be TRBD2 (5 bases). V shed 6 bases and J shed 3 bases, with 12 bases lying between them. There are 14 residues in the CDR3. Per germline, CDR1 WSHSY and CDR2 SAAADI. The CDR3 spells CASSQDRDYNEQFF. The CDR3 DNA sequence: TGCGCCAGCAGCCAGGACCGGGACTACAATGAGCAGTTCTTC.

This clonotype was seen many times. V is TRBV20-1 and J is TRBJ2-3, with 9 bases fitting TRBD2. Looked up from germline, CDR1 is DFQATT and CDR2 is SNEGSKA (reference sequence). The CDR3 runs 18 residues. V gave up 3 bases and J gave up 1 base; unmatched junction bases: 14. The CDR3 coding sequence is TGCAGTGCTAGTGTGGGGCTGCCTAGCGGGAAGGGCACAGATACGCAGTATTTT. The encoded protein is CSASVGLPSGKGTDTQYF.

This clonotype was counted many times. The rearrangement links TRBV28 to TRBJ2-5; no clear D gene. The CDR3 loop spans 15 amino acids. Per the germline V gene, CDR1 is MDHEN and CDR2 is SYDVKM. The V end was cut by 4 bases, the J end by 0 bases, with 12 bases between. The DNA for the CDR3 is TGTGCCAGCAGTTCGGTTTTACATTACCAAGAGACCCAGTACTTC. This encodes CASSSVLHYQETQYF. The full variable domain, with the rest looked up from reference TRBV28 and TRBJ2-5, is DVKVTQSSRYLVKRTGEKVFLECVQDMDHENMFWYRQDPGLGLRLIYFSYDVKMKEKGDIPEGYSVSREKKERFSLILESASTNQTSMYLCASSSVLHYQETQYFGPGTRLLVL.

This clonotype was counted ten times or more. This sequence joins TRBV5-8 and TRBJ1-2, with a tentative D call TRBD1 (6 bases). Germline values: CDR1 SGHTS, CDR2 YDEGEE. The CDR3 loop spans 13 amino acids. V gave up 2 bases and J gave up 6 bases, with 11 bases separating them. In nucleotides, the CDR3 is TGTGCCAGCAGCTTCAGGGGCATCGATGGCTACACCTTC. Its translation is CASSFRGIDGYTF.